Sequencing of this T cell receptor (beta chain) was carried out in a study of PD-1 blockade in classical Hodgkin lymphoma. Overall study findings and caveats: It was among complete responders that baseline diversity resembled that of newly diagnosed patients. Some patients began nivolumab under 1 year after ASCT. These patients were excluded from later analyses.

This clone appeared once. Its antigen is not identified. The junction had 7 bases not matched to a gene; V was cut back by 8 bases and J by 4 bases. This CDR3 is built from 15 residues. Germline lookup yields CDR1 LNHDA and CDR2 SQIVND (reference sequence). Following autologous stem cell transplantation, relapse occurred in every patient, and exposure to brentuximab vedotin varied. Out of thawed PBMCs, magnetic negative selection purified CD4+ T cells. Only in-frame clones appear in the TCRdb table, and some are missing; sequencing was by immunoSEQ multiplex PCR. The sample yields some 35,000 clones, roughly 90% seen once.

The V gene is TRBV19, the J gene TRBJ2-2, with TRBD2 matching 10 bases. The input for sequencing was CD4+ T cells from blood, taken at baseline. The receptor's source is a human donor with classical Hodgkin lymphoma. The DNA of the CDR3 is TGTGCCAGTTCTGGCCTAGCGGGAGTCACCGGGGAGCTGTTTTTT. Its translation: CASSGLAGVTGELFF. The full variable domain, completed using reference TRBV19 and TRBJ2-2, is DGGITQSPKYLFRKEGQNVTLSCEQNLNHDAMYWYRQDPGQGLRLIYYSQIVNDFQKGDIAEGYSVSREKKESFPLTVTSAQKNPTAFYLCASSGLAGVTGELFFGEGSRLTVL.